The T cell receptor beta chain under discussion was sequenced for a study of post-analysis software for immune sequencing data. Study outcomes and limitations: Versus controls, multiple sclerosis patients showed significantly lower diversity (normalized Chao1).

Remarks on this clonotype: Its antigen is currently unknown.

Built from TCR beta cDNA, the libraries had unique molecular identifiers in them. TCRdb re-called the PCR reads through MiXCR, storing one row per CDR3 protein. The sample lists 450,000 to 700,000 distinct CDR3 sequences, about 44% occurring once. Specimen: blood. The TCR originated in a girl between 10 and 17 years old with multiple sclerosis.

CDR3 sequence reads: CASSDPAADEQFF. Written as DNA, the CDR3 is TGTGCCAGCAGCGATCCGGCGGCGGATGAGCAGTTCTTC. This chain connects TRBV11-3 to TRBJ2-1; D gene uncertain. Germline V gene lookup returns CDR1 SGHNT and CDR2 YENEEA. V lost 5 bases and J lost 8, with 13 bases in between. This CDR3 contains 13 residues.